These 3 T cell receptor beta chains share one sample of origin, sequenced in a study of cytomegalovirus exposure and HLA in healthy donors. Data came from immunoSEQ multiplex PCR; TCRdb stores just in-frame clones and leaves some out. The repertoire holds more than 300,000 clones, 75% to 90% seen once, with about 0.8% in the top ten. Input material: PBMCs. Receptors originate from a young woman in good health and CMV-seronegative.

The J gene is TRBJ2-7, the V gene TRBV5-4; possibly TRBD1 for D (5 bases). CDR1 is SGHNT, CDR2 YYREEE, per germline (reference sequence). The CDR3 loop spans 12 amino acids. V was trimmed by 1 base and J by 3 bases, leaving 5 bases between them. The CDR3 DNA is TGTGCCAGCAGCTTGAGGGGCTACGAGCAGTACTTC. Encoded protein: CASSLRGYEQYF.

The chain recombines TRBV7-8 with TRBJ2-1; 7 bases fit TRBD2. Germline CDR1 and CDR2: SGHVS and FQNEAQ. The CDR3 runs to 14 residues. J gave up 8 bases and V 5 bases, and 9 bases lay outside the gene matches. The CDR3 nucleotides read TGTGCCAGCAGCCGCCCCTTGGGGGGGGATGAGCAGTTCTTC. Residues: CASSRPLGGDEQFF.

The rearrangement uses TRBV5-4 and TRBJ1-1, with a possible D match to TRBD1 (5 bases). This CDR3 comprises 13 residues. CDR1 SGHNT and CDR2 YYREEE come from the germline V gene (reference sequence). V was pared by 5 bases and J by 4 bases, with 12 bases between. CDR3 bases: TGTGCCAGCAGGGAGCCGGGGGGCACTGAAGCTTTCTTT. Its translation: CASREPGGTEAFF.